Listed below are T cell receptor beta chains from one sample, sequenced in a study of cytomegalovirus exposure and HLA in healthy donors. Clones were sequenced by immunoSEQ multiplex PCR, and TCRdb holds only the in-frame ones, with some missing. The sample yields approximately 150,000 clones, around 78% seen once. Sample: PBMCs. These receptors were taken from a woman under 30 in good health and CMV-seronegative. Both conserved end residues are part of each CDR3.

V gene	J gene	CDR3 protein
TRBV16	TRBJ2-1	CASGRTGNDNEQFF
TRBV29-1	TRBJ2-1	CSVAGKGLAGAEQFF
TRBV29-1	TRBJ2-3	CSAGTSADTQYF
TRBV15	TRBJ1-2	CATSRDPGQRYGYTF
TRBV10-3	TRBJ2-7	CAISEPVGGGYEQYF
TRBV10-2	TRBJ1-1	CASSEGTGPNTEAFF
TRBV11-3	TRBJ2-3	CASSLGRVSTDTQYF
TRBV28	TRBJ2-1	CASSGGGGNEQFF
TRBV5-8	TRBJ1-2	CASMKSTPYGYTF
TRBV7-8	TRBJ1-4	CASSLVYRLDVKLFF
TRBV15	TRBJ2-2	CATSRGTARGSTGELFF
TRBV27	TRBJ1-5	CASGQVQPQHF
TRBV7-2	TRBJ2-2	CASSLMTSANTGELFF
TRBV2	TRBJ2-2	CASNGQESNTGELFF
TRBV2	TRBJ1-5	CASSPTGDNQPQHF
TRBV7-2	TRBJ1-2	CASSPRGTSYTF
TRBV6-6	TRBJ2-3	CASSRTGRPDTQYF
TRBV28	TRBJ1-1	CASSRGPKSAWTEAFF
TRBV19	TRBJ2-3	CACDWGAGVSTDTQYF
TRBV5-8	TRBJ1-4	CASSSGTLGYEKLFF
TRBV27	TRBJ1-1	CASSLYRGRTNTEAFF
TRBV19	TRBJ1-5	CASSIGGQPQHF
TRBV28	TRBJ1-4	CASRGGREKLFF
TRBV19	TRBJ1-1	CASSIGTGGEAFF
TRBV30	TRBJ2-3	CAWRATGGTDTQYF
TRBV5-1	TRBJ2-5	CASSSLWTSGMGTQYF
TRBV28	TRBJ1-3	CASTSGGAPSGNTIYF
TRBV2	TRBJ1-5	CASSTQGTSNQPQHF
TRBV30	TRBJ1-5	CAWTDRSSNQPQHF
TRBV2	TRBJ1-5	CASSTGQGVGQPQHF
TRBV7-2	TRBJ1-3	CASSLMGQSSGNTIYF